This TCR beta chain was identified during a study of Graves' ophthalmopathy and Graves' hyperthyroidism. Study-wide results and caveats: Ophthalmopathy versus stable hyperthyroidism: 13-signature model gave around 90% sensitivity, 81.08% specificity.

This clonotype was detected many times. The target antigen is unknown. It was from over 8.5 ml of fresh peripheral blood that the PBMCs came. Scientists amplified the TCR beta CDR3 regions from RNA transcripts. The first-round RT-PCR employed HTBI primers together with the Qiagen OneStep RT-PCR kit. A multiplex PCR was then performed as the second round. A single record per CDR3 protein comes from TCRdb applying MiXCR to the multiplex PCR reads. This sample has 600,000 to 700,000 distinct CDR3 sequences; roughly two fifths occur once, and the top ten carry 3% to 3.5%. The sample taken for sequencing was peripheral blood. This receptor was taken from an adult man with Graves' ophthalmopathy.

The CDR3 loop reads CSATGDYGYTF. In nucleotides, the CDR3 is TGCAGCGCCACAGGGGACTATGGCTACACCTTC. The chain recombines TRBV29-1 with TRBJ1-2; 7 bases match TRBD1. The trim removed 7 bases at V and 3 bases at J, leaving 2 bases unmatched. CDR3 length equals 11 residues. Germline-derived CDR1 and CDR2 are SQVTM and ANQGSEA.